This TCR beta chain originates from a study of T-cell memory formation after mild COVID-19. Study context: Clusters were largely donor specific. Study results and limitations: Contracting clones from day 15 to 85 had balanced CD4/CD8; later expanders favoured CD4+. That cross-reactive memory joined was suggested by some responding clones appearing in pre-infection memory.

Trimming took 4 bases from V and 3 from J, leaving 10 bases between them. Germline V gene data show CDR1 as MGHDK and CDR2 as SYGVNS. This CDR3 comprises 14 residues. TCRdb passed the 5' RACE reads through MiXCR, listing each CDR3 protein once. The sample yields approximately 240,000 distinct CDR3 sequences, about 15% seen once. Note on this clonotype: Its specificity is unknown.

This TCR derives from a man between 18 and 29 years old who had mild COVID-19 (a few samples of this study predate the infection). Cell type and time point are not known. V and J are TRBV25-1 and TRBJ2-1; tentatively, D is TRBD1 (6 bases). Source material: PBMCs or a T cell subset sorted from them (not recorded which). The CDR3: CASSGLDSYNEQFF. Here the CDR3 DNA reads TGTGCCAGCAGTGGCCTGGACAGCTACAATGAGCAGTTCTTC.